This entry lists 3 T cell receptor beta chains sequenced from one sample in a study of neurological immune-mediated disorders. TCRdb used MiXCR to reprocess the 5' RACE reads, holding one entry per CDR3 protein. This sample has approximately 82,000 distinct CDR3 sequences, with about 13% found just once. As to time point: longitudinal time-point 2. Input material: PBMCs. Receptor source: a female donor with HTLV-1-associated myelopathy (HAM/TSP).

The rearrangement links TRBV20-1 to TRBJ2-4; TRBD2 matches 11 bases. In germline, CDR1 is DFQATT, CDR2 SNEGSKA (reference sequence). J gave up 11 bases and V 4 bases, and 7 bases lay outside the gene matches. This CDR3 region has 13 residues. CDR3 in amino acids: CSATAGTSGFQYF. For the CDR3, the DNA is TGCAGTGCTACAGCCGGGACTAGCGGTTTTCAGTACTTC.

This clonotype has at least ten counts. As DNA, the CDR3 is TGCGCCAGCAGCCAAAAAACAACACCCGGGGAGCTGTTTTTT. Residues: CASSQKTTPGELFF. V and J are TRBV5-1 and TRBJ2-2, with no clear D. Looked up from germline, CDR1 is SGHRS and CDR2 is YFSETQ. The CDR3 has 14 residues. Trimming left V 4 bases short and J 6 bases short, with 13 bases between.

This clonotype was picked up many times. V is TRBV5-1 and J is TRBJ2-1; D unresolved. The CDR3 totals 15 residues. CDR1 SGHRS and CDR2 YFSETQ come from the germline V gene. Trimming took off 7 bases at V and 4 bases at J, with 18 bases between the two ends. The CDR3 region has the DNA TGCGCCAGCGGTCAGGTAGCAGACGGATACAATGAGCAGTTCTTC. Amino acid sequence: CASGQVADGYNEQFF.